The 21 T cell receptor beta chains below were found in one sample sequenced in a study of blood T cell repertoires in COVID-19. Assay used: immunoSEQ multiplex PCR; TCRdb lists only in-frame clones, some missing. The sample lists 150,000 to 200,000 clones, roughly 73% occurring once. Sequences were obtained from peripheral blood. These receptors were taken from a woman older than 75 with active or convalescent COVID-19.

The V gene is TRBV15, the J gene TRBJ2-7, with D maybe TRBD2 (6 bases). This CDR3 is 14 amino acids long. CDR1 LNHNV and CDR2 YYDKDF come from the germline V gene (reference sequence). Trimming pared 5 bases from V and 6 bases from J, leaving 17 bases between. DNA of the CDR3: TGTGCCACCAGCGAAGCCGGCGGGGCAGGCGAGCAGTACTTC. Protein: CATSEAGGAGEQYF.

The chain uses TRBV5-4 and TRBJ2-3; tentative D call: TRBD2 (6 bases). The ends were cut back, 5 bases at V and 0 bases at J, with 13 bases in the middle. Germline CDR1 SGHNT, CDR2 YYREEE (reference sequence). CDR3 length equals 15 residues. CDR3 in amino acids: CASSSGLPSTDTQYF. CDR3 nucleotide sequence: TGTGCCAGCAGTTCAGGACTACCTAGCACAGATACGCAGTATTTT.

V and J are TRBV4-3 and TRBJ1-2; TRBD1 matches 9 bases. From germline, CDR1 is LGHNA and CDR2 YSLEER. This CDR3 is built from 16 residues. Trimming removed 0 bases from V and 1 base from J; junction bases left unmatched: 3. CDR3 protein: CASSQEWGQGNYGYTF. CDR3 coding DNA: TGCGCCAGCAGCCAAGAATGGGGACAGGGTAACTATGGCTACACCTTC.

The rearrangement uses TRBV3-1 (or the pseudogene TRBV3-2) and TRBJ1-1; 10 nucleotides align to TRBD1. The CDR3 has 15 residues. V dropped 4 bases and J dropped 11; count of bases not matched to a gene: 13. CDR1 is LGHDT, CDR2 YNNKEL, per germline (reference sequence). The CDR3 protein is CASSPDPRTGGRAFF. CDR3 bases: TGTGCCAGCAGCCCTGACCCGCGGACAGGGGGGAGGGCTTTCTTT.

This chain uses TRBV6-5 with TRBJ1-6, with D perhaps TRBD1 (6 bases). Trimming took 4 bases from V and 9 from J, leaving 13 bases between them. From germline, CDR1 is MNHEY and CDR2 SVGAGI. The CDR3 is made up of 14 amino acids. Written as DNA, the CDR3 is TGTGCCAGCAGTTCCGGGCAGGGGAGTTCACCCCTCCACTTT. Its translation is CASSSGQGSSPLHF.

The chain recombines TRBV18 with TRBJ2-3; TRBD2 aligns across 13 bases. Germline values: CDR1 KGHSH, CDR2 LQKENI. CDR3 length equals 21 residues. V was clipped by 4 bases and J by 4 bases; unmatched bases: 20. The CDR3 DNA follows: TGTGCCAGCTCACTAACCCGTCCGGGACTAGCGGGGCCGGGGCAGTCAGATACGCAGTATTTT. This codes for CASSLTRPGLAGPGQSDTQYF.

In its sample, this clone was seen once. The chain employs TRBV2 and TRBJ2-3; 12 positions agree with TRBD2. Germline V gene data show CDR1 as SNHLY and CDR2 as FYNNEI. This CDR3 comprises 15 residues. Losses at the gene ends were 4 bases for V and 5 bases for J; bases not matched to a gene: 4. CDR3 amino acids: CASSVLAGGKDTQYF. Written as DNA, the CDR3 is TGTGCCAGCAGTGTCCTAGCGGGGGGGAAAGATACGCAGTATTTT. The variable domain in full, with the rest retrieved from reference TRBV2 and TRBJ2-3, is EPEVTQTPSHQVTQMGQEVILRCVPISNHLYFYWYRQILGQKVEFLVSFYNNEISEKSEIFDDQFSVERPDGSNFTLKIRSTKLEDSAMYFCASSVLAGGKDTQYFGPGTRLTVL.

DNA of the CDR3: TGTGCCACCCGGGGGGGGGTTAGCAATCAGCCCCAGCATTTT. Translating it yields CATRGGVSNQPQHF. This rearrangement joins TRBV28 to TRBJ1-5; possibly TRBD1 for D (5 bases). CDR1 is MDHEN and CDR2 is SYDVKM in the germline V gene. V was shortened by 10 bases and J by 0 bases, with 13 bases between the two germline ends. There are 14 residues in the CDR3. The entire variable domain, with the rest obtained from reference TRBV28 and TRBJ1-5, is as follows: DVKVTQSSRYLVKRTGEKVFLECVQDMDHENMFWYRQDPGLGLRLIYFSYDVKMKEKGDIPEGYSVSREKKERFSLILESASTNQTSMYLCATRGGVSNQPQHFGDGTRLSIL.

This sequence joins TRBV6-5 and TRBJ1-3; D is perhaps TRBD1 (5 bases). V gave up 0 bases and J gave up 3 bases, with 12 bases separating them. The CDR3 runs to 16 residues. Germline CDR1 reads MNHEY; CDR2 reads SVGAGI. The CDR3 DNA is TGTGCCAGCAGTTACTCTGGGGAGGGGATTGGAAACACCATATATTTT. This encodes CASSYSGEGIGNTIYF.

This clone occurred once. The V call is TRBV9, the J call TRBJ1-2; 9 positions agree with TRBD1. The CDR3 loop spans 15 amino acids. Germline CDR1 and CDR2: SGDLS and YYNGEE. V shed 4 bases and J 5 bases; nucleotides not matched to a gene: 9. CDR3: CASSSHRGPPYGYTF. The DNA of the CDR3 is TGTGCCAGCAGCTCCCACAGGGGGCCGCCATATGGCTACACCTTC.

This clone was counted a few times. The chain employs TRBV6-6 and TRBJ1-1; maybe TRBD1 (5 bases). The CDR3 sequence is 16 residues long. V was clipped by 7 bases and J by 1 base, with 19 bases between them. Germline CDR1 reads MNHNY; CDR2 reads SVGAGI (reference sequence). This CDR3 reads CASIAGGGRSNTEAFF. In DNA, the CDR3 is TGTGCCAGCATCGCAGGCGGGGGAAGATCGAACACTGAAGCTTTCTTT.

This chain links TRBV5-1 with TRBJ2-7, with 9 bases matching TRBD1. CDR3 length equals 16 residues. The V segment lost 0 bases and the J segment 3 bases; nucleotides outside the gene matches: 7. CDR1 is SGHRS and CDR2 is YFSETQ in the germline V gene. The CDR3 sequence: CASSLASGTGIYEQYF. The CDR3 DNA is TGCGCCAGCAGCTTGGCTTCCGGGACAGGGATCTACGAGCAGTACTTC.

The V gene is TRBV6-5, the J gene TRBJ2-1; 12 bases match TRBD1. This CDR3 is 15 amino acids long. J gave up 4 bases and V 6 bases, and 4 bases lay outside the gene matches. Germline V lookup: CDR1 MNHEY, CDR2 SVGAGI. CDR3 amino acids: CASSRGQGAYNEQFF. DNA for the CDR3: TGTGCCAGCAGCAGGGGACAGGGGGCATACAATGAGCAGTTCTTC.

The chain couples TRBV29-1 to TRBJ2-5, with 9 positions matching TRBD1. Looked up from germline, CDR1 is SQVTM and CDR2 is ANQGSEA. Germline trimming cut 6 bases from V and 5 bases from J; bases unmatched to any gene: 10. The CDR3 consists of 14 residues. In DNA form, the CDR3 reads TGCAGCGTGGCTATGACTGGGACAGGGGAGACCCAGTACTTC. It yields the protein CSVAMTGTGETQYF.

V is TRBV7-2 and J is TRBJ1-3; 11 bases are shared with TRBD1. Germline CDR1 reads SGHTA; CDR2 reads FQGNSA. The CDR3 has 17 amino acids. J lost 1 base, V lost 5 bases, and 7 bases had no gene match. CDR3 region: CASSGTGGLISGNTIYF. CDR3 sequence (DNA): TGTGCCAGCAGCGGGACAGGGGGTCTGATTTCTGGAAACACCATATATTTT.

This clone was counted a few times. V and J are TRBV29-1 and TRBJ1-4; D uncertain. Trimming left V 6 bases short and J 8 bases short, with 13 bases between. The CDR3 contains 12 residues. CDR1 SQVTM and CDR2 ANQGSEA come from the germline V gene. CDR3 coding DNA: TGCAGCGTCTCGAGTGGGAGGGAAAAACTGTTTTTT. This translates into CSVSSGREKLFF.

The sample holds a few counts of this clone. The chain combines TRBV5-1 with TRBJ2-7, with no clear D. The germline CDR1 and CDR2 sequences are SGHRS and YFSETQ. Trimming took off 4 bases at V and 2 bases at J, with 13 bases between the two ends. This CDR3 spans 14 amino acids. CDR3 residues: CASSLTFATYEQYF. CDR3 coding DNA: TGCGCCAGCAGCCTCACTTTTGCTACCTACGAGCAGTACTTC.

The genes are TRBV28 and TRBJ2-7; 8 nucleotides align to TRBD1. V lost 7 bases and J lost 3; bases outside the gene matches: 11. The CDR3 consists of 15 residues. Germline V lookup: CDR1 MDHEN, CDR2 SYDVKM. The CDR3, as DNA: TGTGCCAGCACTAGACAGGGGCGCACCCGCTACGAGCAGTACTTC. Residues: CASTRQGRTRYEQYF.

The J gene is TRBJ1-6, the V gene TRBV2; perhaps TRBD1 as D (6 bases). Germline-derived CDR1 and CDR2 are SNHLY and FYNNEI. This CDR3 contains 15 residues. V shed 7 bases and J shed 7 bases, with 17 bases lying between them. The CDR3 loop is CASNEDRAGNSPLHF. CDR3 nucleotides: TGTGCCAGCAATGAGGACAGAGCTGGGAATTCACCCCTCCACTTT.

This rearrangement joins TRBV5-1 to TRBJ2-3; 7 bases map to TRBD2. V was clipped by 0 bases and J by 0 bases; unmatched bases: 1. This CDR3 spans 15 amino acids. CDR1 is SGHRS, CDR2 YFSETQ, per germline. The CDR3 region has the DNA TGCGCCAGCAGCTTGGTGGGGGGGAGCACAGATACGCAGTATTTT. Translating gives CASSLVGGSTDTQYF.

The V and J genes are TRBV6-6 and TRBJ1-5; no clear D. This CDR3 contains 17 residues. CDR1 is MNHNY, CDR2 SVGAGI, per germline (reference sequence). Trimming cost V 5 bases and J 4 bases, with 21 bases left between them. The CDR3 DNA reads TGTGCCAGCAGTCCGTACTCGGGGTCAGGCCTAAATCAGCCCCAGCATTTT. Encoded protein: CASSPYSGSGLNQPQHF.